The clone carrying this T cell receptor (beta chain) has only a few counts. Antigen: not known. The data originate from a study of CD8 T cells in ankylosing spondylitis. Study results and limitations: Seven to nine highly homologous variants made up a TCR beta motif, and this motif appeared characteristic of ankylosing spondylitis blood. Past studies reported some motif variants in reactive arthritis synovial fluid and blood.

V trimming: 4 bases; J trimming: 3 bases; junction bases outside the gene matches: 24. Germline values: CDR1 MGHDK, CDR2 SYGVNS. CDR3 length: 20 amino acids. Quantitative barcoded 5'-RACE was used to prepare TCR beta libraries. TCRdb called the 5' RACE reads again in MiXCR, with one record for every CDR3 protein. The repertoire holds around 140,000 distinct CDR3 sequences, 17% seen once, with 33% in the top ten. This receptor was identified in a male donor with ankylosing spondylitis. The chain carries TRBV25-1 and TRBJ2-7; TRBD2 agrees at 7 bases. Sequences were obtained from blood, either unsorted or a sorted T cell fraction (not recorded which). In DNA form, the CDR3 reads TGTGCCAGCAGTGGGGTGGTACAGGATGGTCGGCGGGAGACCCACTACGAGCAGTACTTC. Protein sequence: CASSGVVQDGRRETHYEQYF.